The 30 T cell receptor beta chains in this list originate from one sample, sequenced in a study of T-cell reconstitution after alpha-beta-depleted transplantation in children. Researchers prepared the TCRbeta library using unique molecular identifiers, the study reports. MiXCR, applied by TCRdb to the PCR reads, yields one record per CDR3 protein. The sample holds more than 200,000 distinct CDR3 sequences, about a quarter seen once. The sample in question was PBMCs, obtained before TCRalphabeta/CD19-depleted stem cell transplant. The receptors originated from a girl aged 2-10 years with Fanconi anemia, due to receive a stem cell transplant.

V is TRBV29-1 and J is TRBJ2-7; 10 positions match TRBD1. The CDR3 spans 13 residues. The J segment lost 5 bases and the V segment lost 5 bases, leaving 6 bases of the junction unmatched. Germline-derived CDR1 and CDR2 are SQVTM and ANQGSEA. The CDR3 sequence is CSVSPGTGDEQYF. The CDR3 nucleotides read TGCAGCGTTTCCCCCGGGACAGGGGACGAGCAGTACTTC.

This clonotype has just a few counts. The J gene is TRBJ2-3, the V gene TRBV7-2; maybe TRBD2 (5 bases). This CDR3 is built from 14 residues. CDR1 SGHTA and CDR2 FQGNSA come from the germline V gene. Between the trimmed V and J ends, which lost 3 bases and 2 bases, there was a span of 9 bases. The DNA for the CDR3 is TGTGCCAGCAGCTTCTTCCTAGCCACAGATACGCAGTATTTT. Its translation is CASSFFLATDTQYF.

At least ten counts were recorded for this clonotype. This rearrangement joins TRBV20-1 to TRBJ2-2, with D hard to call. Trimming pared 3 bases from V and 7 bases from J, leaving 15 bases between. This CDR3 is 14 amino acids long. The germline V gene encodes CDR1 DFQATT and CDR2 SNEGSKA (reference sequence). CDR3 in DNA: TGCAGTGCTAGCCCCACGCCGGACGGCGGGGAGCTGTTTTTT. This translates into CSASPTPDGGELFF.

This clonotype was found a few times. V is TRBV5-1 and J is TRBJ2-7, with TRBD2 matching 13 bases. CDR3 length equals 18 residues. The V segment lost 4 bases and the J segment 2 bases; nucleotides outside the gene matches: 12. The germline gives CDR1 SGHRS, CDR2 YFSETQ. The CDR3 coding sequence is TGCGCCAGCAGCCCAATACCACAGGGACTAGCGGGAACCTACGAGCAGTACTTC. Translating gives CASSPIPQGLAGTYEQYF. The whole variable domain, filled in from reference TRBV5-1 and TRBJ2-7, reads KAGVTQTPRYLIKTRGQQVTLSCSPISGHRSVSWYQQTPGQGLQFLFEYFSETQRNKGNFPGRFSGRQFSNSRSEMNVSTLELGDSALYLCASSPIPQGLAGTYEQYFGPGTRLTVT.

This clonotype occurred many times. The chain joins TRBV20-1 to TRBJ1-2; possibly TRBD1 for D (6 bases). There are 11 residues in the CDR3. Germline CDR1 is DFQATT and CDR2 is SNEGSKA (reference sequence). Deletions cut 7 bases from V and 8 bases from J, with 14 bases between. CDR3 sequence: CSGLQGTGYTF. The DNA of the CDR3 is TGCAGTGGCCTACAGGGTACGGGCTACACCTTC.

The chain couples TRBV11-2 to TRBJ2-3; TRBD2 matches 11 bases. Germline V gives CDR1 SGHAT, CDR2 FQNNGV. Trimming at V came to 5 bases and at J to 8 bases, leaving 9 bases not matched to a gene. The CDR3 spans 15 residues. This CDR3 is CASSLGTSGVLTQYF. Written as DNA, the CDR3 is TGTGCCAGCAGCCTCGGGACTAGCGGAGTTCTTACGCAGTATTTT.

This clonotype came up a few times. The rearrangement links TRBV30 to TRBJ2-1, with TRBD2 matching 8 bases. Germline loops: CDR1 GTSNPN, CDR2 SVGIG (reference sequence). The CDR3 loop spans 14 amino acids. V lost 4 bases, J lost 3 bases, and 5 bases stayed unmatched. For the CDR3, the DNA is TGTGCCTGGATCCGGCGGGGGGTCTACAATGAGCAGTTCTTC. Protein sequence: CAWIRRGVYNEQFF.

This clonotype showed up many times. The chain recombines TRBV7-2 with TRBJ2-1; TRBD2 agrees at 9 bases. Per germline, CDR1 SGHTA and CDR2 FQGNSA. J was trimmed by 0 bases and V by 4 bases; bases with no gene match: 7. The CDR3 contains 17 residues. CDR3 DNA: TGTGCCAGCAGCTCCTATCTAGCGGGGAGCTCCTACAATGAGCAGTTCTTC. Protein product: CASSSYLAGSSYNEQFF.

This clonotype appeared many times. The J gene is TRBJ2-3, the V gene TRBV25-1; D is possibly TRBD2 (6 bases). The CDR3 extends over 12 amino acids. CDR1 and CDR2 from the germline V gene are MGHDK and SYGVNS. V lost 6 bases, J lost 6 bases, and 10 bases lay in between. CDR3: CASRPSADTQYF. The CDR3 nucleotides read TGTGCCAGCAGACCTAGCGCCGATACGCAGTATTTT.

The chain uses TRBV2 and TRBJ2-1; the D gene is possibly TRBD1 (6 bases). Trimming cost V 8 bases and J 5 bases, with 13 bases left between them. The germline CDR1 and CDR2 sequences are SNHLY and FYNNEI. This CDR3 comprises 13 residues. The CDR3 region is CASQGQRNNEQFF. The CDR3 coding sequence is TGTGCCAGCCAAGGACAGCGGAACAATGAGCAGTTCTTC.

This clonotype was observed at least ten times. The chain links TRBV12-3 or TRBV12-4 to TRBJ1-1; TRBD1 matches 8 bases. The CDR3 sequence is 14 residues long. V lost 5 bases to trimming and J lost 0 bases; unmatched junction nucleotides: 2. CDR3 residues: CASSLTGVNTEAFF. In nucleotides, the CDR3 is TGTGCCAGCAGTCTGACAGGGGTGAACACTGAAGCTTTCTTT.

V is TRBV24-1 and J is TRBJ2-5; D is possibly TRBD1 (5 bases). Germline assignment: CDR1 KGHDR and CDR2 SFDVKD. V was shortened by 3 bases and J by 5 bases, with 18 bases between the two germline ends. The CDR3 runs to 16 residues. The CDR3 DNA is TGTGCCACCAGTGATAGAAGGGGCTCCCGCTTGGAGACCCAGTACTTC. Amino acid sequence: CATSDRRGSRLETQYF.

This clonotype was seen more than once but under ten times. The chain combines TRBV5-1 with TRBJ2-1; 14 positions match TRBD2. The CDR3 loop spans 17 amino acids. CDR1 is SGHRS and CDR2 is YFSETQ in the germline V gene. J was trimmed by 3 bases and V by 3 bases; bases with no gene match: 5. CDR3 residues: CASSSGTSGGYYNEQFF. CDR3 coding DNA: TGCGCCAGCAGCTCCGGGACTAGCGGGGGATACTACAATGAGCAGTTCTTC.

This clonotype was counted at least ten times. The chain has TRBV29-1 and TRBJ2-7; 9 bases line up with TRBD1. Germline V gene lookup returns CDR1 SQVTM and CDR2 ANQGSEA. J gave up 4 bases and V 5 bases, and 6 bases lay outside the gene matches. This CDR3 has 13 residues. CDR3 sequence reads: CSVIAGTGYEQYF. The CDR3 coding sequence is TGCAGCGTTATAGCCGGGACAGGGTACGAGCAGTACTTC.

The CDR3 is CASKPGQLGGLENIQYF. DNA for the CDR3: TGTGCCAGCAAACCGGGACAGCTGGGGGGCCTCGAAAACATTCAGTACTTC. This chain joins TRBV12-3 or TRBV12-4 and TRBJ2-4; a weak D match, TRBD1 (7 bases). Between the trimmed V and J ends, which lost 7 bases and 5 bases, there was a span of 24 bases. The CDR3 loop spans 17 amino acids.

This chain joins TRBV7-9 and TRBJ1-3; 10 bases match TRBD1. Germline CDR1 is SEHNR and CDR2 is FQNEAQ (reference sequence). The CDR3 is made up of 15 amino acids. With 7 bases clipped from V and 1 base from J, the junction kept 4 bases outside the gene matches. CDR3 DNA sequence: TGTGCCAGCAAACGGACAGGGGGTTCTGGAAACACCATATATTTT. Protein: CASKRTGGSGNTIYF.

This clonotype was seen only a few times. V and J are TRBV12-3 or TRBV12-4 and TRBJ2-1; D is perhaps TRBD1 (6 bases). The CDR3 length is 11 residues. Deletions cut 6 bases from V and 10 bases from J, with 10 bases between. The DNA for the CDR3 is TGTGCCAGCAGATGGGGGCGGGAGCAGTTCTTC. Amino acid sequence: CASRWGREQFF.

In this sample, this clonotype turned up many times. The chain links TRBV18 to TRBJ2-5; D uncertain. V shed 0 bases and J shed 4 bases, with 3 bases lying between them. The CDR3 has 12 amino acids. CDR1 is KGHSH, CDR2 LQKENI, per germline. CDR3 loop: CASSPPAETQYF. The CDR3, as DNA: TGTGCCAGCTCACCACCGGCAGAGACCCAGTACTTC.

This clonotype has at least ten counts. The rearrangement uses TRBV15 and TRBJ1-2, with D unclear. Germline V lookup: CDR1 LNHNV, CDR2 YYDKDF (reference sequence). V lost 4 bases to trimming and J lost 8 bases, with 11 bases between them. The CDR3 has 12 amino acids. The CDR3 reads CATSTASEGYTF. The DNA of the CDR3 is TGTGCCACCAGCACAGCCTCGGAGGGCTACACCTTC.

The V gene is TRBV14, the J gene TRBJ2-3, with 7 positions matching TRBD2. The germline gives CDR1 SGHDN, CDR2 FVKESK. V lost 0 bases and J lost 2; bases outside the gene matches: 8. This CDR3 has 17 amino acids. The CDR3: CASSQDRLAGVTDTQYF. CDR3 bases: TGTGCCAGCAGCCAAGATAGGTTGGCGGGAGTCACAGATACGCAGTATTTT.

The chain couples TRBV27 to TRBJ2-3; D ambiguous. The CDR3 consists of 16 residues. In germline, CDR1 is MNHEY, CDR2 SMNVEV (reference sequence). Trimming shortened V by 5 bases and J by 3 bases, and 18 bases separated the two germline ends. The CDR3 sequence is CASSRTASGGTDTQYF. The CDR3 DNA is TGTGCCAGCAGTCGGACGGCATCGGGTGGTACAGATACGCAGTATTTT.

V usage is TRBV7-2 and J usage is TRBJ2-5; D may be TRBD1 (6 bases). CDR1 SGHTA and CDR2 FQGNSA come from the germline V gene. The V end was cut by 4 bases, the J end by 4 bases, with 16 bases between. This CDR3 contains 15 residues. The CDR3 loop reads CASSSSGTTIETQYF. DNA of the CDR3: TGTGCCAGCAGCTCATCCGGGACAACCATAGAGACCCAGTACTTC.

V is TRBV20-1 and J is TRBJ2-3; TRBD2 matches at 7 bases. The CDR3 consists of 14 residues. Per germline, CDR1 DFQATT and CDR2 SNEGSKA (reference sequence). Germline trimming cut 0 bases from V and 4 bases from J; bases unmatched to any gene: 4. CDR3 sequence (DNA): TGCAGTGCTAGAGATGCGGGAGTCTCAGATACGCAGTATTTT. This translates into CSARDAGVSDTQYF.

This clonotype was recorded many times. J is TRBJ1-1 and V is TRBV20-1; D might be TRBD1 (6 bases). Germline V lookup: CDR1 DFQATT, CDR2 SNEGSKA (reference sequence). The CDR3 runs 15 residues. Between the trimmed V and J ends, which lost 5 bases and 0 bases, there was a span of 16 bases. The CDR3 nucleotides read TGCAGTGCTCCTTGGACAGTTTCTATGAACACTGAAGCTTTCTTT. Its protein is CSAPWTVSMNTEAFF.

This clonotype was seen ten or more times. The chain uses TRBV10-3 and TRBJ1-1, with TRBD1 matching over 9 bases. The germline CDR1 and CDR2 sequences are ENHRY and SYGVKD. The CDR3 contains 18 residues. The ends lost 0 bases at V and 2 bases at J; junction bases unmatched: 10. This CDR3 reads CAISESTNRGQVNTEAFF. CDR3 DNA: TGTGCCATCAGTGAGTCGACTAACAGGGGGCAGGTTAACACTGAAGCTTTCTTT.

The chain carries TRBV2 and TRBJ2-1, with D maybe TRBD2 (6 bases). The germline gives CDR1 SNHLY, CDR2 FYNNEI. With 4 bases removed from V and 7 bases from J, the gap between germline ends came to 14 bases. CDR3 length equals 14 residues. CDR3 protein: CASSAQGLLNEQFF. CDR3 coding DNA: TGTGCCAGCAGTGCCCAGGGACTGCTTAATGAGCAGTTCTTC.

This sequence joins TRBV20-1 and TRBJ2-1; maybe TRBD1 (6 bases). Trimming left V 1 base short and J 0 bases short, with 10 bases between. The CDR3 runs 15 residues. Per the germline V gene, CDR1 is DFQATT and CDR2 is SNEGSKA (reference sequence). CDR3 DNA sequence: TGCAGTGCTAGAGCAGGGGTCAGCTCCTACAATGAGCAGTTCTTC. Residues: CSARAGVSSYNEQFF.

This chain joins TRBV29-1 and TRBJ2-7, with 9 bases aligning to TRBD2. V trimming: 1 base; J trimming: 4 bases; junction bases outside the gene matches: 5. Germline CDR1 reads SQVTM; CDR2 reads ANQGSEA. CDR3 length: 14 amino acids. CDR3 region: CSVEVQGLAYEQYF. CDR3 coding DNA: TGCAGCGTTGAAGTCCAGGGACTAGCTTACGAGCAGTACTTC.

The sample holds many counts of this clonotype. The V gene is TRBV11-2, the J gene TRBJ2-5; tentatively, D is TRBD1 (5 bases). This CDR3 region has 15 residues. Germline loops: CDR1 SGHAT, CDR2 FQNNGV. V was cut by 1 base and J by 3 bases, with 12 bases left in between. CDR3 residues: CASSLGVRVEETQYF. The CDR3 coding sequence is TGTGCCAGCAGCTTAGGGGTCAGGGTGGAAGAGACCCAGTACTTC.

Note on this clonotype: At one end the junction does not follow the germline gene, possibly because of a read error. The V gene is TRBV20-1, the J gene TRBJ2-5, with 11 positions matching TRBD1. This CDR3 region has 14 residues. Germline CDR1 is DFQATT and CDR2 is SNEGSKA (reference sequence). The CDR3 region has the DNA TGCAGTGCTAGAGATTTCCAATGGCGGGACAGGGGGGCCTTC. This translates into CSARDFQWRDRGAF.